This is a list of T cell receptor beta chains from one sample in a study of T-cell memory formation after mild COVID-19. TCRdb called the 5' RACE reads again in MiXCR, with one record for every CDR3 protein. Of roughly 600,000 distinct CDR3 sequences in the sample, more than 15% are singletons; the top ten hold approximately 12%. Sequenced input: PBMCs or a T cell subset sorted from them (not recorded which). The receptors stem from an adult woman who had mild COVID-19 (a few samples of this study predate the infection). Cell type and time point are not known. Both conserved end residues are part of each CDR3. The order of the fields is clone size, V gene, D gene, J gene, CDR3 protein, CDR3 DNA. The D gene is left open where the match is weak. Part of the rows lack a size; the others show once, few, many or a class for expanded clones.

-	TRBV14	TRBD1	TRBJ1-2	CASSRGGGYGYTF	TGTGCCAGCAGCCGAGGGGGCGGCTATGGCTACACCTTC
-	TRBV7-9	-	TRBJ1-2	CASSLWVGYTF	TGTGCCAGCAGCTTATGGGTTGGCTACACCTTC
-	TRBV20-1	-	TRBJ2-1	CSAGGTDYNEQFF	TGCAGTGCTGGTGGGACGGACTACAATGAGCAGTTCTTC
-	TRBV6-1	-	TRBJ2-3	CASSEGLLQSTDTQYF	TGTGCCAGCAGTGAAGGGTTGCTACAGTCCACAGATACGCAGTATTTT
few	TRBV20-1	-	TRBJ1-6	CSARNGAFNSPLHF	TGCAGTGCTAGGAACGGAGCTTTTAATTCACCCCTCCACTTT
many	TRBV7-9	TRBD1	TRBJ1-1	CASSYTGQGAEAFF	TGTGCCAGCAGCTACACCGGACAGGGGGCAGAAGCTTTCTTT
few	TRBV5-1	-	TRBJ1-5	CASSLMGDNQPQHF	TGCGCCAGCAGCTTGATGGGAGACAATCAGCCCCAGCATTTT
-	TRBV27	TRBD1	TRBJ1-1	CASKQGALTEAFF	TGTGCCAGCAAACAGGGGGCTCTTACTGAAGCTTTCTTT
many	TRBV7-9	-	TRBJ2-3	CASSLFQGGTDTQYF	TGTGCCAGCAGCTTATTCCAGGGCGGGACAGATACGCAGTATTTT
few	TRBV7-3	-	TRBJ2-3	CASSLTVPTDTQYF	TGTGCCAGCAGCTTAACCGTTCCTACAGATACGCAGTATTTT
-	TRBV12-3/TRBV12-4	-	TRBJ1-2	CASRPSRGNYGYTF	TGTGCCAGCAGACCAAGCCGGGGTAACTATGGCTACACCTTC
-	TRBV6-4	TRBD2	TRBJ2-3	CASSEHGTSHLTQYF	TGTGCCAGCAGTGAACACGGGACTAGCCATCTCACGCAGTATTTT
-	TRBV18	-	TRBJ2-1	CASSQDGNNEQFF	TGTGCCAGCTCACAGGACGGAAACAATGAGCAGTTCTTC
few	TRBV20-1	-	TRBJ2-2	CSARGAGTSNTGELFF	TGCAGTGCTAGAGGTGCCGGGACCTCGAACACCGGGGAGCTGTTTTTT
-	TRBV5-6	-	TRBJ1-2	CASSLLTQPGGYTF	TGTGCCAGCAGCTTGTTGACACAGCCCGGTGGCTACACCTTC
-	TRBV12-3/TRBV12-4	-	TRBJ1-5	CASSFRDASDQPQHF	TGTGCCAGCAGTTTCCGGGACGCCTCGGATCAGCCCCAGCATTTT
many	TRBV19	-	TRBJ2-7	CASSAGLGYEQYF	TGTGCCAGTAGTGCGGGACTTGGCTACGAGCAGTACTTC
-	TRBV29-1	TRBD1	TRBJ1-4	CSAGPGTGSRDEKLFF	TGCAGCGCCGGTCCCGGGACAGGGTCCAGGGATGAAAAACTGTTTTTT
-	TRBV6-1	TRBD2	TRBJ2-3	CASSEWGLPPKDTQYF	TGTGCCAGCAGTGAATGGGGACTACCCCCAAAAGATACGCAGTATTTT
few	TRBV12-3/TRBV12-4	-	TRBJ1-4	CASRPRDGDEKLFF	TGTGCCAGCAGACCTCGGGATGGCGATGAAAAACTGTTTTTT
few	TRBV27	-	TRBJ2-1	CASSFHGYNEQFF	TGTGCCAGCAGTTTTCACGGATACAATGAGCAGTTCTTC
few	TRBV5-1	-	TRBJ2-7	CASSDGTKEIYEQYF	TGCGCCAGCAGCGACGGGACAAAGGAGATCTACGAGCAGTACTTC
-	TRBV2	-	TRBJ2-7	CASGGQPLEDEQYF	TGTGCCAGCGGTGGACAGCCCTTAGAGGACGAGCAGTACTTC
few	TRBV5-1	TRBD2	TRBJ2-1	CASSLGLAGTSKASYNEQFF	TGCGCCAGCAGCTTGGGACTAGCGGGGACGTCCAAGGCATCCTACAATGAGCAGTTCTTC
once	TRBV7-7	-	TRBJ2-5	CASSWRGGGTQYF	TGTGCTAGCAGTTGGAGAGGTGGCGGGACCCAGTACTTC
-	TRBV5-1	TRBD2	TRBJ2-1	CASRRSGGAKGVNEQFF	TGCGCCAGCAGGCGTTCCGGGGGGGCCAAGGGTGTAAATGAGCAGTTCTTC
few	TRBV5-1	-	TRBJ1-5	CASSTDSGGGPQHF	TGCGCCAGCAGCACGGACAGCGGGGGAGGGCCCCAGCATTTT
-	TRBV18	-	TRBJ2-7	CASSPKTGRHEQYF	TGTGCCAGCTCACCAAAGACAGGCCGTCACGAGCAGTACTTC
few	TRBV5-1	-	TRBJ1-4	CASSAEQGSEKLFF	TGCGCCAGCAGCGCCGAACAGGGTTCTGAAAAACTGTTTTTT
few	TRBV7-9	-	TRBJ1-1	CASSLRADRRTEAFF	TGTGCCAGCAGCTTAAGGGCAGATCGGCGAACTGAAGCTTTCTTT
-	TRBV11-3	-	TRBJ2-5	CASSLGSGPGAETQYF	TGTGCCAGCAGCTTAGGCTCCGGGCCCGGGGCAGAGACCCAGTACTTC
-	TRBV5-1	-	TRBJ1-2	CASRNSDYGYTF	TGCGCCAGCAGGAATTCCGACTATGGCTACACCTTC